Listed here are 21 T cell receptor beta chains from one sample, sequenced in a study of T cell responses to AZD1222 COVID-19 vaccine. Generated by immunoSEQ multiplex PCR, the TCRdb table keeps only in-frame clones and is missing some. This sample has 150,000 or so clones; about 93% occur once, and the top ten carry 5%. Sequencing was performed on peripheral blood, taken on day 0 of AZD1222 vaccination. The receptors derive from an adult in good health.

The chain uses TRBV7-3 and TRBJ2-6; weak D call: TRBD2 (5 bases). The CDR3 covers 15 residues. V was shortened by 3 bases and J by 2 bases, with 8 bases between the two germline ends. The germline V gene encodes CDR1 SGHTA and CDR2 FQGTGA. The CDR3 coding sequence is TGTGCCAGCAGCTTTGGAGGAGCTGGGGCCAACGTCCTGACTTTC. Residues: CASSFGGAGANVLTF.

The V and J genes are TRBV5-8 and TRBJ2-7, with no clear D. The CDR3 is 12 amino acids. V was trimmed by 3 bases and J by 3 bases, leaving 7 bases between them. Germline lookup yields CDR1 SGHTS and CDR2 YDEGEE. The CDR3 sequence: CASSWQIYEQYF. CDR3 nucleotides: TGTGCCAGCAGCTGGCAGATCTACGAGCAGTACTTC.

The chain employs TRBV28 and TRBJ1-5, with D unclear. CDR1 and CDR2 from the germline V gene are MDHEN and SYDVKM. The CDR3 has 14 residues. Trimming stripped 3 bases from V and 1 base from J, with 7 bases between. DNA of the CDR3: TGTGCCAGCAGTTTCGGGTGGAGCAATCAGCCCCAGCATTTT. It specifies CASSFGWSNQPQHF. The full variable domain, completed using reference TRBV28 and TRBJ1-5, is DVKVTQSSRYLVKRTGEKVFLECVQDMDHENMFWYRQDPGLGLRLIYFSYDVKMKEKGDIPEGYSVSREKKERFSLILESASTNQTSMYLCASSFGWSNQPQHFGDGTRLSIL.

CDR3: CASSLDLTEGQPQHF. Written as DNA, the CDR3 is TGTGCCAGCAGCTTAGATCTGACAGAGGGTCAGCCCCAGCATTTT. The chain combines TRBV7-8 with TRBJ1-5; D is possibly TRBD1 (5 bases). CDR1 and CDR2 from the germline V gene are SGHVS and FQNEAQ. Trimming cost V 1 base and J 6 bases, with 13 bases left between them. This CDR3 has 15 residues.

The rearrangement uses TRBV4-3 and TRBJ2-2; 11 nucleotides match TRBD2. The CDR3 runs 18 residues. Trimming at V came to 0 bases and at J to 5 bases, leaving 8 bases not matched to a gene. The germline gives CDR1 LGHNA, CDR2 YSLEER. The CDR3 DNA reads as TGCGCCAGCAGCCAAGAATTAGGTCTAGCGGGGGGTACCGGGGAGCTGTTTTTT. Amino acids: CASSQELGLAGGTGELFF.

The J gene is TRBJ2-7, the V gene TRBV28; TRBD1 agrees at 10 bases. The CDR3 is made up of 17 amino acids. Germline V gene sequence: CDR1 MDHEN, CDR2 SYDVKM. V gave up 3 bases and J gave up 1 base; unmatched junction bases: 9. CDR3 residues: CASSLPMWTGGSYEQYF. The CDR3 region has the DNA TGTGCCAGCAGTTTGCCAATGTGGACAGGGGGTTCCTACGAGCAGTACTTC.

The chain combines TRBV19 with TRBJ1-6, with 9 bases aligning to TRBD1. Germline lookup yields CDR1 LNHDA and CDR2 SQIVND (reference sequence). V lost 5 bases and J lost 7; bases outside the gene matches: 6. The CDR3 consists of 15 residues. CDR3 nucleotides: TGTGCCAGTAGTTATTCCGGGACAGGGAATTCACCCCTCCACTTT. Protein: CASSYSGTGNSPLHF.

J is TRBJ2-4 and V is TRBV19; the match to TRBD1 covers 8 bases. The CDR3 consists of 14 residues. J lost 6 bases, V lost 3 bases, and 4 bases had no gene match. Germline CDR1 reads LNHDA; CDR2 reads SQIVND (reference sequence). The CDR3 is CASSIGTGGNIQYF. The CDR3 region has the DNA TGTGCCAGTAGTATTGGTACAGGGGGAAACATTCAGTACTTC.

The V and J genes are TRBV6-1 and TRBJ2-5; D is tentatively TRBD1 or TRBD2 (6 bases each). Germline V CDR1 and CDR2: MNHNS, SASEGT. The CDR3 contains 16 residues. With 2 bases removed from V and 2 bases from J, the gap between germline ends came to 15 bases. The CDR3 DNA reads TGTGCCAGCAGTGAATTGCCGGGGGCCCTTCAAGAGACCCAGTACTTC. Translation gives CASSELPGALQETQYF.

The gene calls are TRBV3-1 (or the pseudogene TRBV3-2) and TRBJ2-4; the D is unclear. Germline CDR1 LGHDT, CDR2 YNNKEL (reference sequence). V gave up 4 bases and J gave up 1 base, with 11 bases separating them. This CDR3 has 15 residues. CDR3 nucleotide sequence: TGTGCCAGCAGCCTGATGGGTTCGGCCAAAAACATTCAGTACTTC. It yields the protein CASSLMGSAKNIQYF.

J is TRBJ1-1 and V is TRBV28; D unclear. Trimming removed 6 bases from V and 4 bases from J, with 9 bases in between. The CDR3 has 12 amino acids. Germline V CDR1 and CDR2: MDHEN, SYDVKM. The CDR3 DNA sequence: TGTGCCAGCAGGACTAACCCCACTGAAGCTTTCTTT. Its protein is CASRTNPTEAFF.

The V and J genes are TRBV19 and TRBJ2-3; 10 bases are a match to TRBD2. Looked up from germline, CDR1 is LNHDA and CDR2 is SQIVND (reference sequence). The CDR3 has 16 residues. Trimming took 8 bases from V and 1 from J; bases not matched to a gene: 9. The DNA of the CDR3 is TGTGCCAGTCGACTAGCGGGTAGAAGAGGCACAGATACGCAGTATTTT. Protein product: CASRLAGRRGTDTQYF.

The rearrangement links TRBV7-8 to TRBJ1-2, with 7 bases aligning to TRBD1. After removal of 3 bases from V and 6 bases from J, the junction contained 4 bases not matched to a gene. Germline-derived CDR1 and CDR2 are SGHVS and FQNEAQ. There are 13 residues in the CDR3. The CDR3 sequence: CASSFRGRDGYTF. The DNA for the CDR3 is TGTGCCAGCAGCTTCAGGGGGAGGGATGGCTACACCTTC.

The V call is TRBV4-1, the J call TRBJ2-3; 8 nucleotides agree with TRBD1. CDR3 length: 18 amino acids. Looked up from germline, CDR1 is MGHRA and CDR2 is YSYEKL. The junction had 11 bases not matched to a gene; V was cut back by 0 bases and J by 3 bases. CDR3: CASSQDIVQGALTDTQYF. The CDR3 DNA sequence: TGCGCCAGCAGCCAAGATATTGTCCAGGGGGCGCTGACAGATACGCAGTATTTT.

This chain connects TRBV19 to TRBJ1-1; TRBD1 matches 8 bases. V lost 3 bases to trimming and J lost 5 bases; unmatched junction nucleotides: 8. The V gene's germline CDR1 is LNHDA and CDR2 SQIVND (reference sequence). This CDR3 contains 15 residues. The CDR3 bases are TGTGCCAGTAGTATGGTCCCAGGGGGCAATACTGAAGCTTTCTTT. Its translation is CASSMVPGGNTEAFF.

The gene calls are TRBV7-2 and TRBJ2-2; the D is unclear. Trimming cost V 5 bases and J 1 base, with 5 bases left between them. This CDR3 comprises 13 residues. Germline V lookup: CDR1 SGHTA, CDR2 FQGNSA. This CDR3 is CASSIRNTGELFF. Here the CDR3 DNA reads TGTGCCAGCAGCATACGGAACACCGGGGAGCTGTTTTTT.

CDR3 residues: CASSLGEQFF. The CDR3 nucleotides are TGTGCCAGCAGTTTAGGTGAGCAGTTCTTC. This chain joins TRBV28 and TRBJ2-1, with D unresolved. CDR1 is MDHEN and CDR2 is SYDVKM in the germline V gene. V gave up 2 bases and J gave up 9 bases, with 2 bases separating them. This CDR3 is 10 amino acids long. Combining the CDR3 with reference TRBV28 and TRBJ2-1 gives the whole variable domain DVKVTQSSRYLVKRTGEKVFLECVQDMDHENMFWYRQDPGLGLRLIYFSYDVKMKEKGDIPEGYSVSREKKERFSLILESASTNQTSMYLCASSLGEQFFGPGTRLTVL.

V gene TRBV6-5 combines with J gene TRBJ1-1; D is unclear. Per the germline V gene, CDR1 is MNHEY and CDR2 is SVGAGI. The CDR3 is 13 residues long. The germline V and J ends were trimmed by 5 bases and 6 bases, with 13 bases remaining between them. CDR3 amino acids: CASSQLTISEAFF. The CDR3 bases are TGTGCCAGCAGTCAGTTGACAATTTCTGAAGCTTTCTTT.

J is TRBJ2-7 and V is TRBV6-2 or TRBV6-3; tentatively, D is TRBD1 or TRBD2 (6 bases each). This CDR3 is built from 17 residues. Trimming shortened V by 1 base and J by 3 bases, and 19 bases separated the two germline ends. Germline assignment: CDR1 MNHEY and CDR2 SVGEGT. In DNA form, the CDR3 reads TGTGCCAGCAGTTACTTCCCGGGAAGGGGGGAAGGCTACGAGCAGTACTTC. Amino acids: CASSYFPGRGEGYEQYF.

The chain links TRBV18 to TRBJ2-2, with D possibly matching TRBD2 (6 bases). V lost 0 bases, J lost 5 bases, and 16 bases lay in between. Germline V gene data show CDR1 as KGHSH and CDR2 as LQKENI. The length of the CDR3 is 17 residues. The chain's CDR3 is CASSPPSGGRETGELFF. The CDR3 DNA follows: TGTGCCAGCTCACCACCGAGCGGCGGACGGGAGACCGGGGAGCTGTTTTTT.

The chain employs TRBV4-1 and TRBJ2-7; 8 nucleotides agree with TRBD2. The CDR3 spans 19 residues. The germline V gene has CDR1 MGHRA and CDR2 YSYEKL. V lost 0 bases to trimming and J lost 1 base; unmatched junction nucleotides: 14. The CDR3 here is CASSQDPRSPGLVSYEQYF. Here the CDR3 DNA reads TGCGCCAGCAGCCAAGATCCGCGGTCTCCGGGACTAGTATCCTACGAGCAGTACTTC.